What follows are 4 T cell receptor beta chains derived from one specimen sequenced in a study of T cells in Graves' hyperthyroidism and ophthalmopathy. The source material, RNA transcripts, was used to amplify TCR beta CDR3 regions. Primed by the HTBI set, a first-round RT-PCR was run on the TCR CDR3. MiXCR, run by TCRdb on the multiplex PCR reads, gives a single entry per CDR3 protein. The sample has about 200,000 distinct CDR3 sequences; less than 20% are singletons. Sequences were obtained from blood. The receptors originated from a woman in her forties or fifties with Graves' hyperthyroidism.

Note on this clonotype: The junction and the germline gene differ at one end; a read error may be behind it. The gene calls are TRBV6-2 or TRBV6-3 and TRBJ2-7; TRBD1 matches 12 bases. CDR3 length: 13 residues. CDR1 and CDR2 from the germline V gene are MNHEY and SVGEGT. This CDR3 reads CTVEGQGAHEQYF. In nucleotides, the CDR3 is TGCACTGTCGAGGGACAGGGGGCCCACGAGCAGTACTTC.

In regard to this clonotype: A read error may be the cause here, since a much bigger clone is one base away. CDR3: CASGPAGGEIQYF. In DNA, the CDR3 is TGTGCTAGTGGACCGGCGGGGGGTGAGATCCAGTACTTC. This rearrangement joins TRBV12-5 to TRBJ2-5, with 8 bases that match TRBD2. There are 13 residues in the CDR3. CDR1 and CDR2 (germline): LGHNT, FRNRAP.

The table lists this clonotype with many counts. The chain employs TRBV12-3 or TRBV12-4 and TRBJ2-3; TRBD1 aligns across 9 bases. The CDR3 is 17 amino acids. The J segment lost 3 bases and the V segment lost 3 bases, leaving 10 bases of the junction unmatched. The CDR3 nucleotides are TGTGCCAGCAGTTTGGGGGCTAGTGGACAGGGGACAGATACGCAGTATTTT. Its translation: CASSLGASGQGTDTQYF.

The chain links TRBV19 to TRBJ2-1; D might be TRBD2 (6 bases). V was shortened by 4 bases and J by 13 bases, with 11 bases between the two germline ends. Germline V CDR1 and CDR2: LNHDA, SQIVND (reference sequence). The CDR3 runs to 11 residues. Here the CDR3 reads CASSRGEPQFF. The CDR3 DNA follows: TGTGCCAGTAGTAGGGGGGAACCCCAGTTCTTC.